This TCR beta chain was found in a study of identical twins. Regarding the study as a whole: Conclusions came from cross-sectional statistical analysis, not from following the same donors.

V was trimmed by 3 bases and J by 0 bases, leaving 23 bases between them. The germline gives CDR1 SGHRS, CDR2 YFSETQ. This CDR3 spans 19 amino acids. Many counts were recorded for this clonotype. The target antigen is unknown. TCRdb reprocessed the 5' RACE reads via MiXCR and lists one record per CDR3 protein. This table holds just under 550,000 distinct CDR3 sequences, around 15% found once. A further study also used this sample, focusing on yellow fever vaccine responses in identical twins.

The J gene is TRBJ2-3, the V gene TRBV5-1, with D perhaps matching TRBD1 (7 bases). The clonotype originates from a woman aged 18-35 years in good health. Sequencing was carried out using CD4+ T cells sorted from blood. The CDR3 protein is CASSSAGQPASASTDTQYF. DNA for the CDR3: TGCGCCAGCAGCTCGGCGGGACAGCCGGCATCGGCTAGCACAGATACGCAGTATTTT.